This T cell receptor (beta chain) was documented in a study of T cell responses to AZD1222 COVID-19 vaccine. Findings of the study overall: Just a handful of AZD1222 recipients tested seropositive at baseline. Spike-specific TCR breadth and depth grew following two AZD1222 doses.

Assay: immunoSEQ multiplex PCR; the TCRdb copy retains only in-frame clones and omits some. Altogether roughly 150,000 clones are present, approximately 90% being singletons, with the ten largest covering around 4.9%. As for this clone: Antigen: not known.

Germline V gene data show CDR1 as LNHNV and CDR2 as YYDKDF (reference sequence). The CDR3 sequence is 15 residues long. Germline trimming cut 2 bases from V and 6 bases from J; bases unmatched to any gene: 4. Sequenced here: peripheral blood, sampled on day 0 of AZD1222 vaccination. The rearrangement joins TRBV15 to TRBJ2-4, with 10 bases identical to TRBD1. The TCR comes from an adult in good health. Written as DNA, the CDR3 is TGTGCCACCAGCAGACTCGGGACAGGGGCAAACATTCAGTACTTC. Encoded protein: CATSRLGTGANIQYF.